This TCR beta chain was identified in a study of T cell repertoires in cytomegalovirus infection (dated by TCRdb to between 2017 and 2020). A note on the overall study: Peptide stimulations targeted recently identified HLA-C-restricted CMV epitopes, whose presentation resists viral immunomodulation, together with well-studied HLA-B-restricted epitopes. The HLA type of each donor mattered for the analysis, because public TCR beta signatures pointed to carriage of CMV infection along with the matching HLA type.

Taken with the paper, the label for treatment or condition translates to: in vitro stimulation with specific CMV peptide epitopes to enrich CMV-specific T cells. The CDR3 starts with the cysteine, ends with the phenylalanine, and has 15 residues. The retained sequence is limited to the CDR3, 45 bases, with the frame set at the first base. CDR1 is given as MNHEY and CDR2 as SVGAGI, both from the germline V gene. V ends up 5 bases short and J 10 bases short, with an unmatched junction base count of 11. Overall study results and their limits: The ex vivo response was dominated by HLA-C-restricted CMV-specific TCR beta clonotypes, and the single most frequent clonotype in two of eight donors was supplied by these HLA-C-restricted clonotypes. Carriers of CMV infection plus the relevant HLA type were discriminated by the cumulative frequency of public TCR beta family members in the study cohort and in an independent 352-donor cohort.

TCRdb shows the sequencer as Illumina HiSeq 1500. The public reads were reanalyzed by TCRdb: fastp trimming at Q25, MiXCR alignment, in-frame beta chains only. Rows are combined by CDR3 protein, so each entry shows the most common genes and DNA. The sample yields some 62,000 distinct CDR3 sequences; roughly 21% were counted once. The ten most abundant clones make up 73% of the sample. Concerning this clonotype itself: Its antigen is currently not known. The input lacks base qualities; no much larger clone sits a single base away.

The sequencing used CD8+ T cells from cultured PBMCs, collected from culture after CMV antigen stimulation. The receptor's source is a human donor in good health (CMV status not recorded). Some clones in this sample may be carry-over from other donors' samples. The receptor chain draws on TRBV6-5 and TRBJ1-5, with 10 bases matching TRBD1. The sequenced DNA: TGTGCCAGCAGTCCGGGACAGGGGACCTATCTACCCCAGCATTTT. This translates into CASSPGQGTYLPQHF.